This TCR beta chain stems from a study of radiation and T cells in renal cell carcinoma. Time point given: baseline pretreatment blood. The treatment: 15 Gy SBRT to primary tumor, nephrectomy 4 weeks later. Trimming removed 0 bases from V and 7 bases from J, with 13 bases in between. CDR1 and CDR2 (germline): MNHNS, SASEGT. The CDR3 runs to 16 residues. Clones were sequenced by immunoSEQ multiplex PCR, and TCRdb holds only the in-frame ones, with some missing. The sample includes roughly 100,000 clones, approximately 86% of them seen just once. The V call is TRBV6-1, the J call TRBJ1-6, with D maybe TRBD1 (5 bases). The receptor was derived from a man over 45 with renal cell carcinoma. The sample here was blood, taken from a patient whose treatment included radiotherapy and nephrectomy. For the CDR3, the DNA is TGTGCCAGCAGTGAAGCGCGGGCAGGGAGCAATTCACCCCTCCACTTT. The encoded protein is CASSEARAGSNSPLHF.